Here is one TCR beta chain with its context. The germline gene is not matched at one end of the junction; a read error may be the cause. Per the original methods: The authors estimated nucleated cell counts from reference gene primer amplification. Sequenced by immunoSEQ multiplex PCR; TCRdb stores in-frame clones only, minus some. The DNA gave D and trimming, while V, J and clone size come from that table. The sample has tens of thousands of clones, roughly three quarters seen once. This record comes from a study of blood T cell repertoires in COVID-19. Across the study: Italy, Spain and the United States were the sources of the convalescent and acute COVID-19 samples. PBMCs, B-cell-depleted T cells, or T cells provided the cDNA or gDNA that made up the material.

This CDR3 has 11 residues. The V gene's germline CDR1 is SEHNR and CDR2 FQNEAQ (reference sequence). Sequenced: peripheral blood. The sequence was collected from a human donor in a cohort sampled during active COVID-19. The V call is TRBV7-9, the J call TRBJ2-1; D not resolved. The CDR3 DNA reads as TGTGCCAGCAGCTCCTTCAATGAGCAGTTCTTC. This sequence encodes CASSSFNEQFF.